Sequencing of this T cell receptor (beta chain) was carried out in a study of Ad26.COV2.S vaccination and SARS-CoV-2 variants. Germline V gene sequence: CDR1 LNHDA, CDR2 SQIVND (reference sequence). V lost 3 bases and J lost 4, with 15 bases in between. This CDR3 is built from 15 residues. Here immunoSEQ multiplex PCR was the method, and the copy in TCRdb shows in-frame clones only, minus some. The table lists hundreds of thousands of clones, 80% to 90% of them singletons, with about 3.6% in the top ten. This clone was observed a single time. This sample's treatment: roughly 19 received Ad26.COV2.S at low or high dose, single or two shots; several received placebo; per-sample allocation not given. Specimens were obtained on day 63 following the first vaccine or placebo injection.

The TCR comes from a person aged 18-60 years who received the Ad26.COV2.S COVID-19 vaccine or a placebo. This chain connects TRBV19 to TRBJ1-2; D ambiguous. The material was peripheral blood, obtained in a trial of Ad26.COV2.S vaccine versus placebo. The CDR3 loop is CASSMLGSEPYGYTF. The CDR3 DNA reads TGTGCCAGTAGTATGCTTGGGTCGGAGCCCTATGGCTACACCTTC.